This passage covers 2 T cell receptor beta chains from one sample sequenced in a study of T-cell memory formation after mild COVID-19 (dated by TCRdb to the early 2020s). The library came from 5' RACE. Sequencing was carried out with an Illumina NovaSeq 6000. The raw public reads went through TCRdb reprocessing: fastp at Q25, MiXCR clone calling, in-frame beta chains kept. Each entry is one CDR3 protein sequence, shown with its most common DNA and genes. The sample table holds 400,000 to 550,000 distinct CDR3 sequences, of which more than 20% were seen once. Around 12% of the sample is held by the ten biggest clonotypes. The material sequenced was PBMCs or a T cell subset sorted from them (not recorded which). The receptors derive from an adult woman who had mild COVID-19 (a few samples of this study predate the infection). The sample titles of this study are shuffled in the database, so cell type and time point are left out; the donor was told from shared clones.

This clonotype was picked up a small number of times. The chain combines TRBV11-2 with TRBJ1-3, with a tentative D call TRBD1 (6 bases). CDR1 is SGHAT, CDR2 FQNNGV, per germline. V was pared by 5 bases and J by 2 bases, with 13 bases between. The CDR3 contains 15 residues. DNA of the CDR3: TGTGCCAGCAGCCAGTGGACAGTGGCTGGAAACACCATATATTTT. As protein: CASSQWTVAGNTIYF.

The rearrangement links TRBV4-3 to TRBJ2-2; 7 nucleotides match TRBD1. This CDR3 region has 17 residues. The trim removed 0 bases at V and 7 bases at J, leaving 11 bases unmatched. The germline gives CDR1 LGHNA, CDR2 YSLEER. CDR3 sequence reads: CASSQDVGGGKNGELFF. The CDR3 coding sequence is TGCGCCAGCAGCCAAGATGTAGGGGGCGGTAAGAACGGGGAGCTGTTTTTT.